This TCR beta chain comes out of a study of blood T cell repertoires in COVID-19. Some clones are missing from TCRdb's copy, which holds only in-frame ones; the method was immunoSEQ multiplex PCR. Here the sample spans about 220,000 clones, 70% to 85% being singletons. CDR1 and CDR2 (germline): PRHDT, FYEKMQ (reference sequence). The V segment lost 5 bases and the J segment 4 bases; nucleotides outside the gene matches: 2. The CDR3 spans 13 residues. The specimen sequenced was PBMCs or T cells enriched from blood (not recorded which). The sequence came from a woman between 40 and 50 years old with acute COVID-19. The chain is built from TRBV13 and TRBJ1-3; 7 nucleotides match TRBD1. The CDR3 bases are TGTGCCAGCAGCCGAGGGGGCGGAAACACCATATATTTT. Its translation: CASSRGGGNTIYF.